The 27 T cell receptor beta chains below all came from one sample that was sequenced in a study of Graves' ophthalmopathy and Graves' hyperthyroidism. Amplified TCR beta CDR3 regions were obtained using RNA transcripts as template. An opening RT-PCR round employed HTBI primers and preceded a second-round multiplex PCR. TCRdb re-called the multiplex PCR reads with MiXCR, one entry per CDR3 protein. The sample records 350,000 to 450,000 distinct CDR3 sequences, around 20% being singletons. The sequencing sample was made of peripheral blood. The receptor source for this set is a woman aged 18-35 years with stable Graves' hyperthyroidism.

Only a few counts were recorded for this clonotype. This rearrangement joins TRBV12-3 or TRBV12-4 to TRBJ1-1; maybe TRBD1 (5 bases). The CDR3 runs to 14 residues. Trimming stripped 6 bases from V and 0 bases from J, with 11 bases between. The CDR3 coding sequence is TGTGCCAGCAGAGGACAACTCATGAACACTGAAGCTTTCTTT. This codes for CASRGQLMNTEAFF.

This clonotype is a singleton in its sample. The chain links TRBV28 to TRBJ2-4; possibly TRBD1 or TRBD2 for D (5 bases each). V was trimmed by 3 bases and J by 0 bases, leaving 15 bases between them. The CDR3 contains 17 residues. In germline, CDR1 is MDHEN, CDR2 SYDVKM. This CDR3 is CASSFEPGRLAKNIQYF. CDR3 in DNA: TGTGCCAGCAGTTTCGAGCCGGGGCGTTTAGCCAAAAACATTCAGTACTTC. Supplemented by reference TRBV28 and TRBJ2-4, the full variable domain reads DVKVTQSSRYLVKRTGEKVFLECVQDMDHENMFWYRQDPGLGLRLIYFSYDVKMKEKGDIPEGYSVSREKKERFSLILESASTNQTSMYLCASSFEPGRLAKNIQYFGAGTRLSVL.

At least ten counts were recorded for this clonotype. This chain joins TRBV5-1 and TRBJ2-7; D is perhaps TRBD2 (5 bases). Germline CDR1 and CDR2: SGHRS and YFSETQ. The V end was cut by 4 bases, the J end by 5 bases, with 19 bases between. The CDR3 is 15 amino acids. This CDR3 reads CASSPTDRLLDEQYF. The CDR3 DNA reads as TGCGCCAGCAGCCCGACCGACCGATTACTAGACGAGCAGTACTTC.

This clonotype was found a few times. The CDR3 DNA follows: TGCGCCAGCAGCGCCTCCGCAGGGATCGGCACTGAAGCTTTCTTT. This codes for CASSASAGIGTEAFF. The chain joins TRBV5-1 to TRBJ1-1, with a tentative D call TRBD1 (5 bases). Germline CDR1 SGHRS, CDR2 YFSETQ. Trimming stripped 4 bases from V and 4 bases from J, with 17 bases between. This CDR3 is built from 15 residues.

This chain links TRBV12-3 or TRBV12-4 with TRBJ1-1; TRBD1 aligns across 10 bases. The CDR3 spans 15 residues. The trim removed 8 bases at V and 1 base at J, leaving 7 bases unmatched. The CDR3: CASGTGAPGNTEAFF. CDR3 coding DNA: TGTGCCAGCGGGACAGGGGCGCCTGGGAACACTGAAGCTTTCTTT.

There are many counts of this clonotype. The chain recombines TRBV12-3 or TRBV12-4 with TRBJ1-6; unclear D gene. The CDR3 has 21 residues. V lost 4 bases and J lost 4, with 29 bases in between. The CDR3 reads CASSYASGTHRDWSYNSPLHF. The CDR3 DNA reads TGTGCCAGCAGTTACGCCTCCGGAACGCACCGTGACTGGTCTTATAATTCACCCCTCCACTTT.

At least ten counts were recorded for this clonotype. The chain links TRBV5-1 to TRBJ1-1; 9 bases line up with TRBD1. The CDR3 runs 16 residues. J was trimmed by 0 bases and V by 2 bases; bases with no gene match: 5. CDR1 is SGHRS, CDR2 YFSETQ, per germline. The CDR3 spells CASSFTGGAMNTEAFF. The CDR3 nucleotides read TGCGCCAGCAGCTTCACAGGGGGCGCGATGAACACTGAAGCTTTCTTT.

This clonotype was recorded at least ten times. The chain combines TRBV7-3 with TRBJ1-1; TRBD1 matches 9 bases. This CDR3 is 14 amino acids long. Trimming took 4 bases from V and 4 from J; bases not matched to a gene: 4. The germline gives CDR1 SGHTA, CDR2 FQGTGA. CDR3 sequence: CASSSGQGSTEAFF. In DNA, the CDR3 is TGTGCCAGCAGCTCAGGACAGGGGAGCACTGAAGCTTTCTTT.

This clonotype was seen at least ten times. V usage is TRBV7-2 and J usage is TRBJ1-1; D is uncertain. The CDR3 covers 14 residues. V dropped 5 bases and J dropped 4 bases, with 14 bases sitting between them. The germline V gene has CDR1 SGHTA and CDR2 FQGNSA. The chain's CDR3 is CASSQTRMVTEAFF. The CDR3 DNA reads TGTGCCAGCAGCCAAACCCGGATGGTCACTGAAGCTTTCTTT.

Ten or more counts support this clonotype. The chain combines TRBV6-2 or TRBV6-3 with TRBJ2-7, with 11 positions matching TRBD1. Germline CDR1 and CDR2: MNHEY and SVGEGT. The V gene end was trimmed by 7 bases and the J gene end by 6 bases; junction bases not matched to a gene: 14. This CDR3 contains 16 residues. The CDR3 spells CASTEGRTGGIGEQYF. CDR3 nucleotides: TGTGCCAGCACCGAAGGACGGACAGGGGGCATTGGCGAGCAGTACTTC.

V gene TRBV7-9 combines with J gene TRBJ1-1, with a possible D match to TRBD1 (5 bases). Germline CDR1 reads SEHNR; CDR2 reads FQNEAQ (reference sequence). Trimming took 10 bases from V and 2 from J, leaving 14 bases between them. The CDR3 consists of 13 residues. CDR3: CAIGMQGNTEAFF. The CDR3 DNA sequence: TGTGCCATCGGCATGCAGGGCAACACTGAAGCTTTCTTT.

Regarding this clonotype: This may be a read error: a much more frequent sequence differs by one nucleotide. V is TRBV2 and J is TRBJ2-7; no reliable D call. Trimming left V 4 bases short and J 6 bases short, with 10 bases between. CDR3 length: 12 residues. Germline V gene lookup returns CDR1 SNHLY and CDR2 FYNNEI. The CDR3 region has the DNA TGTGCCAGCAGTGGGTCGGTGAGCGAGCAGTACTTC. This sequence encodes CASSGSVSEQYF.

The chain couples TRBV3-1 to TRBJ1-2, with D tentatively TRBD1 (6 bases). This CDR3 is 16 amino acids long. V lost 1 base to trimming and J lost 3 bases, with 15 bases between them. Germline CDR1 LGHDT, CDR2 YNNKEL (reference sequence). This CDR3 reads CASSQVAGQGHYGYTF. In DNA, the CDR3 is TGTGCCAGCAGCCAAGTGGCCGGGCAGGGGCACTATGGCTACACCTTC.

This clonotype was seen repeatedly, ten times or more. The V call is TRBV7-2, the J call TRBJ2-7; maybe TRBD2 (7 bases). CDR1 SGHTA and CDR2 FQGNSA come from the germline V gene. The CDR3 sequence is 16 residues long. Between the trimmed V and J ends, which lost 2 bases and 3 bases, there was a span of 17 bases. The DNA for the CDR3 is TGTGCCAGCAGCTTAACGGGGGCGGGAGTCCTCTACGAGCAGTACTTC. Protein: CASSLTGAGVLYEQYF.

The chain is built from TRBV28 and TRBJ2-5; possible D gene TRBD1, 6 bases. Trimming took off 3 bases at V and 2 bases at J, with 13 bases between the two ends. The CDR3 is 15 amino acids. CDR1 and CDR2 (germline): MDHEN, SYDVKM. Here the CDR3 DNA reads TGTGCCAGCAGTTTCCCCGGACAGTTACAAGAGACCCAGTACTTC. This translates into CASSFPGQLQETQYF.

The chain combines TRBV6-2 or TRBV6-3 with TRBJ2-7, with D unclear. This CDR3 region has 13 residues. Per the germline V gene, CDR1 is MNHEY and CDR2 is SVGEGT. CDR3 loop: CASCYGPTGKQYV. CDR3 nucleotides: TGTGCCAGCTGTTACGGGCCAACGGGCAAGCAGTACGTC.

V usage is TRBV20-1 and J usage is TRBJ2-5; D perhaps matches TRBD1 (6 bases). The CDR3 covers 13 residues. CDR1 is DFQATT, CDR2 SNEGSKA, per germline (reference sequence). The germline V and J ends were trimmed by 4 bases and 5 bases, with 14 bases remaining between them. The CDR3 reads CSAIRGVGETQYF. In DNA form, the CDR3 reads TGCAGTGCTATCAGGGGCGTGGGGGAGACCCAGTACTTC.

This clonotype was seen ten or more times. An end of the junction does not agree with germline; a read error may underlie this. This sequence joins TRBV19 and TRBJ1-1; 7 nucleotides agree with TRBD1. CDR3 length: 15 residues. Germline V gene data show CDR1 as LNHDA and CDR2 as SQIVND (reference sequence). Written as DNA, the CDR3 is TGTGCCAGTAGGAACCATACAGGGGTGAATACTGAAGCTTTCTTT. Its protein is CASRNHTGVNTEAFF.

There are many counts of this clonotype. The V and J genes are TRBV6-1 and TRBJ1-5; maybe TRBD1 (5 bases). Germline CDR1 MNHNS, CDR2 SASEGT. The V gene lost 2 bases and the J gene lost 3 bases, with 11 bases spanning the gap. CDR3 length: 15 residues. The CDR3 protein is CASSELLGDNQPQHF. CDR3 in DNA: TGTGCCAGCAGTGAATTGCTGGGGGACAATCAGCCCCAGCATTTT.

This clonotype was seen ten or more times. The CDR3 reads CASSLAWNSYEQYF. Written as DNA, the CDR3 is TGTGCCAGCAGCTTAGCGTGGAACAGTTACGAGCAGTACTTC. V is TRBV11-2 and J is TRBJ2-7; D not certain. This CDR3 contains 14 residues. Trimming left V 1 base short and J 4 bases short, with 11 bases between. In germline, CDR1 is SGHAT, CDR2 FQNNGV.

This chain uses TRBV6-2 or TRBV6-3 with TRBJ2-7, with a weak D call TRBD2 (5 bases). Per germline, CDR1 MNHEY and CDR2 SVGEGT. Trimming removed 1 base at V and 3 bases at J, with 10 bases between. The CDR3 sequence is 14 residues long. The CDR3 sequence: CASSYLSGIYEQYF. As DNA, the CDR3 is TGTGCCAGCAGTTACTTAAGCGGCATCTACGAGCAGTACTTC.

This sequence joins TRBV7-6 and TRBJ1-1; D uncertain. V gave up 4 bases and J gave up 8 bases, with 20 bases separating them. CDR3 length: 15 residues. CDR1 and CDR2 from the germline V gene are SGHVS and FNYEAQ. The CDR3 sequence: CASSWSGVESSEAFF. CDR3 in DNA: TGTGCCAGCAGCTGGAGCGGGGTCGAATCGTCGGAAGCTTTCTTT.

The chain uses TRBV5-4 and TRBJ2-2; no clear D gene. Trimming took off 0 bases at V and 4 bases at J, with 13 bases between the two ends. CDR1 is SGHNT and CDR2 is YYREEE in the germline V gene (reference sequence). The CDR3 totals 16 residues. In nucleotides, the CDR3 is TGTGCCAGCAGCTTGGCAGAGGAACGAAGCACCGGGGAGCTGTTTTTT. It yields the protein CASSLAEERSTGELFF.

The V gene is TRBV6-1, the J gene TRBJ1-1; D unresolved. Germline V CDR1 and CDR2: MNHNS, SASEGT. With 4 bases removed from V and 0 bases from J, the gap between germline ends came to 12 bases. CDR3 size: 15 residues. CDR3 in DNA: TGTGCCAGCAGTGTTCGGGTCAGCCTGAACACTGAAGCTTTCTTT. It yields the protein CASSVRVSLNTEAFF.

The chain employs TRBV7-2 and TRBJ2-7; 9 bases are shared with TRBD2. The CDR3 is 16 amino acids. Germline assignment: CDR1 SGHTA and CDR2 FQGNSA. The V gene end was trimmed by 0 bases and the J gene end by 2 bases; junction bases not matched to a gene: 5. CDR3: CASSLAGLAGPYEQYF. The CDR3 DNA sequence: TGTGCCAGCAGCTTAGCAGGGCTAGCGGGACCCTACGAGCAGTACTTC.

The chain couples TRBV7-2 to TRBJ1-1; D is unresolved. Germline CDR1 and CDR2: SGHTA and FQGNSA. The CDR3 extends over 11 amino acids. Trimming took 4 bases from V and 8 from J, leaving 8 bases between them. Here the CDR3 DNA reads TGTGCCAGCAGCTCCACCGGGGAAGCTTTCTTT. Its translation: CASSSTGEAFF.

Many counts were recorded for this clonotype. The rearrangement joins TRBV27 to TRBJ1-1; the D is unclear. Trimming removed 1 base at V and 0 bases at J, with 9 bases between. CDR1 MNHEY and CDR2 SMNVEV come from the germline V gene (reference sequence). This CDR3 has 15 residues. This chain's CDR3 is CASSLYSRVNTEAFF. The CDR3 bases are TGTGCCAGCAGTTTATATAGTCGGGTGAACACTGAAGCTTTCTTT.